The clone carrying this TCR beta chain was seen once. V shed 5 bases, J shed 1 base, and the junction held 6 bases outside the gene matches. The CDR3 has 15 amino acids. The germline CDR1 and CDR2 sequences are MNHEY and SVGAGI. The data stem from a study of T cell responses to AZD1222 COVID-19 vaccine. Sequenced by immunoSEQ multiplex PCR; TCRdb stores in-frame clones only, minus some. The table lists more than 150,000 clones, approximately 90% of them singletons. The V gene is TRBV6-5, the J gene TRBJ1-1; 8 bases map to TRBD1. Source: peripheral blood, taken 28 days after the second AZD1222 dose. The source is an adult who received the AZD1222 COVID-19 vaccine. The CDR3 DNA sequence: TGTGCCAGCAGTCCGCGACAGGGGACGAACACTGAAGCTTTCTTT. Protein sequence: CASSPRQGTNTEAFF.